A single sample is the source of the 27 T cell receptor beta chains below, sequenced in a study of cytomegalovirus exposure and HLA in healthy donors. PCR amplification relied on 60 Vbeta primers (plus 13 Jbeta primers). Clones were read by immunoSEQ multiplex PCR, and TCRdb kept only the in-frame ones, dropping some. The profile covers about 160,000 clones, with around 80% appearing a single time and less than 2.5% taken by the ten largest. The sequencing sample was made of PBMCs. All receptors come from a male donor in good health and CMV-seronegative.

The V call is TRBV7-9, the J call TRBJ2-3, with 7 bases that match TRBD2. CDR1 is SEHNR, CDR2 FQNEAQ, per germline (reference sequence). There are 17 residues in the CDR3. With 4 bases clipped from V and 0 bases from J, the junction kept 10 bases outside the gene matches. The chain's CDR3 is CASSSRVTGGSTDTQYF. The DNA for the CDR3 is TGTGCCAGCAGCTCCCGAGTTACGGGAGGTAGCACAGATACGCAGTATTTT.

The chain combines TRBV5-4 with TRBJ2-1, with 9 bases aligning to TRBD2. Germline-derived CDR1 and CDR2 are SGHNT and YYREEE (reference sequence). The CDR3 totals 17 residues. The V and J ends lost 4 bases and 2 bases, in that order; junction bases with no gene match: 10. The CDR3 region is CASSDPQAGGTYNEQFF. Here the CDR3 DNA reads TGTGCCAGCAGCGACCCTCAAGCGGGAGGCACCTACAATGAGCAGTTCTTC.

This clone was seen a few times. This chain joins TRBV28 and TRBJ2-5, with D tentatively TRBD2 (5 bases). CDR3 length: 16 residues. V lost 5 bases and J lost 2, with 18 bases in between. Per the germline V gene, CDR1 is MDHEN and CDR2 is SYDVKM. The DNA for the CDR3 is TGTGCCAGCAGTCCCCGGGGTGTTCCTCGACAAGAGACCCAGTACTTC. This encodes CASSPRGVPRQETQYF.

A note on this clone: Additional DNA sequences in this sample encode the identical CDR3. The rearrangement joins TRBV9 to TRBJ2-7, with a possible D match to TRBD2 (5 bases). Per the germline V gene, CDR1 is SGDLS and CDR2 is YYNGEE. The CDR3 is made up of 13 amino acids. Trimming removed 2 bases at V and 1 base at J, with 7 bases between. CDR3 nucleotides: TGTGCCAGCAGCGTTACGGGGTCCTACGAGCAGTACTTC. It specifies CASSVTGSYEQYF.

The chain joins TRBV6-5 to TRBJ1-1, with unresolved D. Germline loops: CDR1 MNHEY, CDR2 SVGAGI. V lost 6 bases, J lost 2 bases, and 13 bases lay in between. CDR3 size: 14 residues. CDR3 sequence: CASRYNRLNTEAFF. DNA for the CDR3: TGTGCCAGCAGGTATAATAGACTTAACACTGAAGCTTTCTTT.

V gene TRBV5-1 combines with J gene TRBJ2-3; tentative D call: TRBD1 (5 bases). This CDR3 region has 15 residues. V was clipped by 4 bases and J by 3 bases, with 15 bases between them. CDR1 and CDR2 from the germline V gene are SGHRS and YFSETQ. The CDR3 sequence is CASSTQPGQTDTQYF. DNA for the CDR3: TGCGCCAGCAGCACCCAACCCGGACAAACAGATACGCAGTATTTT.

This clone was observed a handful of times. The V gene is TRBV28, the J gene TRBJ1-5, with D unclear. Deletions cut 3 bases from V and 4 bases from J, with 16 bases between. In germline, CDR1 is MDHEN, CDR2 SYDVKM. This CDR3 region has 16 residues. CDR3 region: CASSLEPPARNQPQHF. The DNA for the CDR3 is TGTGCCAGCAGTTTGGAGCCCCCCGCCAGAAATCAGCCCCAGCATTTT.

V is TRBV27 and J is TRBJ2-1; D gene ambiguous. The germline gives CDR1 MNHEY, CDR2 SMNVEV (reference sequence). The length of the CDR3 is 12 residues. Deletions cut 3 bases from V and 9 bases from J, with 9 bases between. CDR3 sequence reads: CASSFSYREQFF. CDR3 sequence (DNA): TGTGCCAGCAGTTTTAGTTACCGTGAGCAGTTCTTC.

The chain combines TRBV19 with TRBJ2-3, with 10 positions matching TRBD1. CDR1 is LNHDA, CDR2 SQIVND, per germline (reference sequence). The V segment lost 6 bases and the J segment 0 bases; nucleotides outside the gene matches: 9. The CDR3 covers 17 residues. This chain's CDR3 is CASRRTGGPLSTDTQYF. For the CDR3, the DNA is TGTGCCAGTAGGCGGACAGGGGGGCCCCTTAGCACAGATACGCAGTATTTT.

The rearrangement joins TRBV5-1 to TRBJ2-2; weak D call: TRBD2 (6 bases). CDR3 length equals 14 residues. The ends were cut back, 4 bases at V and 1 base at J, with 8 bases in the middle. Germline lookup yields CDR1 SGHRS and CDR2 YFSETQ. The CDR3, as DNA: TGCGCCAGCAGCCTGCGGGGGAACACCGGGGAGCTGTTTTTT. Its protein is CASSLRGNTGELFF.

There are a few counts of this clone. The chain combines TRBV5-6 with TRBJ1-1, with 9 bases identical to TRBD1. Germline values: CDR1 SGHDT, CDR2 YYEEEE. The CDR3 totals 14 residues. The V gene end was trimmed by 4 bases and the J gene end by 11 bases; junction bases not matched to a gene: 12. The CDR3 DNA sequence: TGTGCCAGCAGCGCAGACCGGGACAGGGTATCGGCTTTCTTT. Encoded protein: CASSADRDRVSAFF.

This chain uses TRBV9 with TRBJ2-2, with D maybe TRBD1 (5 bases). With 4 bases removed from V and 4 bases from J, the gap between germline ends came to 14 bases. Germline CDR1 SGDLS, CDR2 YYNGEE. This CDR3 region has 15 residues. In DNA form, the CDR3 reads TGTGCCAGCAGCACCCTCAGGGTTGGCACCGGGGAGCTGTTTTTT. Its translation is CASSTLRVGTGELFF.

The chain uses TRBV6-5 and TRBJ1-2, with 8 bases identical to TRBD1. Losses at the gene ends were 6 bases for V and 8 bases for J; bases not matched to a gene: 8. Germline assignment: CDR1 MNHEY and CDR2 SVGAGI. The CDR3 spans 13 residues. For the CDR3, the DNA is TGTGCCAGCAGCAAGGGACAGGCGTTGGGCTACACCTTC. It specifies CASSKGQALGYTF.

The CDR3: CASTSRGLNTIYF. The CDR3 DNA sequence: TGTGCCAGCACTTCTAGGGGCTTAAACACCATATATTTT. The chain carries TRBV27 and TRBJ1-3; D possibly corresponds to TRBD1 (5 bases). The germline V gene has CDR1 MNHEY and CDR2 SMNVEV (reference sequence). CDR3 length equals 13 residues. V gave up 7 bases and J gave up 6 bases, with 13 bases separating them.

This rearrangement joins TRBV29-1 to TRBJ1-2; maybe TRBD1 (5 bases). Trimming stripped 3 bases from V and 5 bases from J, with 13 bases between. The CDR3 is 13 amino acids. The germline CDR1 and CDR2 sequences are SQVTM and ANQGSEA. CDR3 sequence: CSVEGGVEYGYTF. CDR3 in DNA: TGCAGCGTTGAGGGGGGGGTGGAATATGGCTACACCTTC.

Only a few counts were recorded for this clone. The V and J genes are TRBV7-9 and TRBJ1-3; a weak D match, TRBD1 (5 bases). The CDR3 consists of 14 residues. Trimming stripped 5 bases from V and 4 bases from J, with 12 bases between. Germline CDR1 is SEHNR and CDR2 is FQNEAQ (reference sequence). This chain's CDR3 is CASSPVGAGNTIYF. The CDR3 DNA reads TGTGCCAGCAGCCCCGTAGGGGCCGGAAACACCATATATTTT. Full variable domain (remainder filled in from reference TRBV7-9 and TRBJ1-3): DTGVSQNPRHKITKRGQNVTFRCDPISEHNRLYWYRQTLGQGPEFLTYFQNEAQLEKSRLLSDRFSAERPKGSFSTLEIQRTEQGDSAMYLCASSPVGAGNTIYFGEGSWLTVV.

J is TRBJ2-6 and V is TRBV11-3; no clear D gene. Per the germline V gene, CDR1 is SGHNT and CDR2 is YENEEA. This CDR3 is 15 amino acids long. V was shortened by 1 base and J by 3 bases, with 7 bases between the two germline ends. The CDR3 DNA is TGTGCCAGCAGCTTAGTAATTAATGGGGCCAACGTCCTGACTTTC. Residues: CASSLVINGANVLTF.

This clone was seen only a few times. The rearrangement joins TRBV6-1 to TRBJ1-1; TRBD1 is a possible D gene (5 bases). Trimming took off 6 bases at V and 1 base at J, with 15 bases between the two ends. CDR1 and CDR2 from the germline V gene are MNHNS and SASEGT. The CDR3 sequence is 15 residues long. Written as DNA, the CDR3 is TGTGCCAGCAGCGGGACTCCCGGGGGGAACACTGAAGCTTTCTTT. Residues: CASSGTPGGNTEAFF.

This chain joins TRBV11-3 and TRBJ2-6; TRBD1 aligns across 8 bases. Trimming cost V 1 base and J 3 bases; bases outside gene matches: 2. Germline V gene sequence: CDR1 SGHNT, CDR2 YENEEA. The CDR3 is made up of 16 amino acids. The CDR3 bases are TGTGCCAGCAGCTTAGGCAGGGGGCTTGGGGCCAACGTCCTGACTTTC. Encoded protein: CASSLGRGLGANVLTF.

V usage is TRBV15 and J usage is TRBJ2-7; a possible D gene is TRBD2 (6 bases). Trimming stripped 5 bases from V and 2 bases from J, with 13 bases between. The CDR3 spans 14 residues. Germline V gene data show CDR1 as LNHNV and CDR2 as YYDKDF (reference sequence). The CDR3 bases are TGTGCCACCAGCCCCCGAGTAGCGGCCTACGAGCAGTACTTC. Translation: CATSPRVAAYEQYF.

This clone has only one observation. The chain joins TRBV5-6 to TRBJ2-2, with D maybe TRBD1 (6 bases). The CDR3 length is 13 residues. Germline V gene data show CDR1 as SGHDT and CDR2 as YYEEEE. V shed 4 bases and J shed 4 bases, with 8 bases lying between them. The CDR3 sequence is CASSPRGTGELFF. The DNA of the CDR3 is TGTGCCAGCAGCCCCAGGGGCACCGGGGAGCTGTTTTTT. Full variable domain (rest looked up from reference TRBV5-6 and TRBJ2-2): DAGVTQSPTHLIKTRGQQVTLRCSPKSGHDTVSWYQQALGQGPQFIFQYYEEEERQRGNFPDRFSGHQFPNYSSELNVNALLLGDSALYLCASSPRGTGELFFGEGSRLTVL.

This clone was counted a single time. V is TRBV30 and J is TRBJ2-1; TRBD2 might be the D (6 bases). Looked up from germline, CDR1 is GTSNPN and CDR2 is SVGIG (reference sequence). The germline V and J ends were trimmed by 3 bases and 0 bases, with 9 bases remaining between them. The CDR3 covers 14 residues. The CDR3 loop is CAWSVGSSYNEQFF. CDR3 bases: TGTGCCTGGAGCGTCGGGAGCTCCTACAATGAGCAGTTCTTC.

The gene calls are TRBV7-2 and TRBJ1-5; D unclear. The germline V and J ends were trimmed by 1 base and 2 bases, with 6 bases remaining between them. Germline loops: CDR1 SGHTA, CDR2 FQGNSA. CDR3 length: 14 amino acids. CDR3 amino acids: CASSLGAGNQPQHF. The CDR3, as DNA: TGTGCCAGCAGCTTAGGGGCTGGCAATCAGCCCCAGCATTTT.

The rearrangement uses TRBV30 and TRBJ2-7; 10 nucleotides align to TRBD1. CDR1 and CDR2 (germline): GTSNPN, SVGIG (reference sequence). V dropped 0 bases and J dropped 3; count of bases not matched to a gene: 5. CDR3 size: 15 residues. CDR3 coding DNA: TGTGCCTGGAGTGTAGGGGACAGGGGTTTCTACGAGCAGTACTTC. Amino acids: CAWSVGDRGFYEQYF.

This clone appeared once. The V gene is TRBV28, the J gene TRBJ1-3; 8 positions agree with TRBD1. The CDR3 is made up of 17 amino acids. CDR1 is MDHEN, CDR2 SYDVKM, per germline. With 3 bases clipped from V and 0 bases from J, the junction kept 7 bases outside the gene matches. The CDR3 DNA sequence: TGTGCCAGCAGTTTCGCCGGGACAGGCCGCTCTGGAAACACCATATATTTT. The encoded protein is CASSFAGTGRSGNTIYF.

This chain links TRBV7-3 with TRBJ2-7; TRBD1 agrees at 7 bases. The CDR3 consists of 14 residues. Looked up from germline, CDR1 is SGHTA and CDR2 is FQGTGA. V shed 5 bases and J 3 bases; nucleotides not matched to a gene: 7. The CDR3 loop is CASSRQGGNYEQYF. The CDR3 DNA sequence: TGTGCCAGCAGCCGACAGGGCGGTAACTACGAGCAGTACTTC. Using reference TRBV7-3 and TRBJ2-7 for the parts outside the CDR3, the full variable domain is GAGVSQTPSNKVTEKGKYVELRCDPISGHTALYWYRQSLGQGPEFLIYFQGTGAADDSGLPNDRFFAVRPEGSVSTLKIQRTERGDSAVYLCASSRQGGNYEQYFGPGTRLTVT.

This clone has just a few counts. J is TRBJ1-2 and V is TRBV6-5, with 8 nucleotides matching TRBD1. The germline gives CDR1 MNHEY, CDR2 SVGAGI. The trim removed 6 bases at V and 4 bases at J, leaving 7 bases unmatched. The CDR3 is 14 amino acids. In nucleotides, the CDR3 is TGTGCCAGCAGCCAAGGACAGGGAGGCTATGGCTACACCTTC. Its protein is CASSQGQGGYGYTF.